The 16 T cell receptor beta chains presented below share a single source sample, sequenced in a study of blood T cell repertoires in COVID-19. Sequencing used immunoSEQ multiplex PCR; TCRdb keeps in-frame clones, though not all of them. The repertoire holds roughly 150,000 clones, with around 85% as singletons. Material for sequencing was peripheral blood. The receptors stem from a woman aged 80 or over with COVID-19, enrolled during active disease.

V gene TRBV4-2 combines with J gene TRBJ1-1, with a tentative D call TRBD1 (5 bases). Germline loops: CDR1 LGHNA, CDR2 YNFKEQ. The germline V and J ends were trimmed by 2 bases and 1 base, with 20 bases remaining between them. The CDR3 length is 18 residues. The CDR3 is CASSQKQAQVEENTEAFF. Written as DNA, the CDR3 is TGTGCCAGCAGCCAAAAGCAGGCACAGGTGGAAGAGAACACTGAAGCTTTCTTT.

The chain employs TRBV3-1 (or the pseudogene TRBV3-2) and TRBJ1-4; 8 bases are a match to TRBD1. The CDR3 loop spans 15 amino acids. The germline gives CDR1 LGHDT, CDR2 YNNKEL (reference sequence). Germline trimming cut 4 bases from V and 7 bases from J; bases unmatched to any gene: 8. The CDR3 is CASSLAQGGSEKLFF. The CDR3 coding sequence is TGTGCCAGCAGCCTAGCACAGGGGGGCTCTGAAAAACTGTTTTTT.

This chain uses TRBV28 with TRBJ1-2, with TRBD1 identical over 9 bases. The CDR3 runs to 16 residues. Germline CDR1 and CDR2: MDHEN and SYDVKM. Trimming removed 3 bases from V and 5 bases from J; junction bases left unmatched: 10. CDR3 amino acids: CASSFIRDRVKYGYTF. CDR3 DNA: TGTGCCAGCAGTTTTATCCGGGACAGGGTAAAATATGGCTACACCTTC.

The CDR3 is CASSLNGRALYETQYF. The CDR3 DNA is TGCGCCAGCAGCTTGAACGGGAGGGCCCTCTACGAGACCCAGTACTTC. The chain links TRBV5-1 to TRBJ2-5, with TRBD2 identical over 8 bases. Trimming at V came to 1 base and at J to 5 bases, leaving 10 bases not matched to a gene. There are 16 residues in the CDR3. Germline V gene lookup returns CDR1 SGHRS and CDR2 YFSETQ.

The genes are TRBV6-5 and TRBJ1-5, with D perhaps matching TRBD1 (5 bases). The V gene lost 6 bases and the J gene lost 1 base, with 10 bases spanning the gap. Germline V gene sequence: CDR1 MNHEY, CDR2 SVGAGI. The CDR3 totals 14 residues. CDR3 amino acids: CASRGGTSNQPQHF. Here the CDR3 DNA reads TGTGCCAGCAGGGGCGGGACCAGCAATCAGCCCCAGCATTTT.

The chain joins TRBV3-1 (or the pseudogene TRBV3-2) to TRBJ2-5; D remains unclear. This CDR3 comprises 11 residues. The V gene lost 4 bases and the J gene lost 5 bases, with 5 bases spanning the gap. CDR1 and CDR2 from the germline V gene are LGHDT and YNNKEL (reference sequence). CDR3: CASSRLETQYF. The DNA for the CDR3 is TGTGCCAGCAGCCGGCTGGAGACCCAGTACTTC.

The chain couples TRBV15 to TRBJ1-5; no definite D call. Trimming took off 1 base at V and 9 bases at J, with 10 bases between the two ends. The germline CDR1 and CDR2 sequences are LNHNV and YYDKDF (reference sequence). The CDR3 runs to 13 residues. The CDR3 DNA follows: TGTGCCACCAGCAGAGCACCACTAGGGCCCCAGCATTTT. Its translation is CATSRAPLGPQHF.

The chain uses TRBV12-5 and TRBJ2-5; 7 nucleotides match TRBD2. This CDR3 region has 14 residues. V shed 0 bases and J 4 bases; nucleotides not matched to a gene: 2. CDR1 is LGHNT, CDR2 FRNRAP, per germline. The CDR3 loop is CASGLVGGGETQYF. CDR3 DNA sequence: TGTGCTAGTGGTTTGGTAGGCGGGGGAGAGACCCAGTACTTC.

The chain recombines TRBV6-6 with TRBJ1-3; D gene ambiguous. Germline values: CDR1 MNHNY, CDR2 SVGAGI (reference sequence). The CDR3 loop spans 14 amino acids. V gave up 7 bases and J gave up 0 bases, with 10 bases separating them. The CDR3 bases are TGTGCCAGCACCACACCTCTCTCTGGAAACACCATATATTTT. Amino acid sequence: CASTTPLSGNTIYF.

The CDR3 here is CASSQVIMTGNYGYTF. CDR3 coding DNA: TGCGCCAGCAGCCAAGTCATAATGACAGGAAACTATGGCTACACCTTC. The rearrangement links TRBV4-1 to TRBJ1-2; tentative D call: TRBD1 (6 bases). Germline V lookup: CDR1 MGHRA, CDR2 YSYEKL. The CDR3 spans 16 residues. Trimming took off 1 base at V and 2 bases at J, with 14 bases between the two ends.

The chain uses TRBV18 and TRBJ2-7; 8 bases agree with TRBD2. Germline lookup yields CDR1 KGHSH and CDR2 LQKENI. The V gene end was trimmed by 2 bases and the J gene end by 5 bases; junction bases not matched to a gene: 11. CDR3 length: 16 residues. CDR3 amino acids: CASSPTRGGKGNEQYF. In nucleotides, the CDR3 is TGTGCCAGCTCACCAACCCGGGGGGGGAAGGGGAACGAGCAGTACTTC.

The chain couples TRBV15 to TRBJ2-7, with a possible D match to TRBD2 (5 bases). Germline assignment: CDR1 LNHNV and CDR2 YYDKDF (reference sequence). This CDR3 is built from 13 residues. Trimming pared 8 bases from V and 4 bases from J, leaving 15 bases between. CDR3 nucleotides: TGTGCCACCGGGTTCCAGCCGGGGTACGAGCAGTACTTC. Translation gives CATGFQPGYEQYF. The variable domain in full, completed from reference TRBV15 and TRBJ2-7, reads DAMVIQNPRYQVTQFGKPVTLSCSQTLNHNVMYWYQQKSSQAPKLLFHYYDKDFNNEADTPDNFQSRRPNTSFCFLDIRSPGLGDTAMYLCATGFQPGYEQYFGPGTRLTVT.

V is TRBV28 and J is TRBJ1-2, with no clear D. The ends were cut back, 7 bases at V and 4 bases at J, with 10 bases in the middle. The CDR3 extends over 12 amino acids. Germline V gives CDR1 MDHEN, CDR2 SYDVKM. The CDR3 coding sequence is TGTGCCAGCACGGCGGGGAGCTATGGCTACACCTTC. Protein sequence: CASTAGSYGYTF.

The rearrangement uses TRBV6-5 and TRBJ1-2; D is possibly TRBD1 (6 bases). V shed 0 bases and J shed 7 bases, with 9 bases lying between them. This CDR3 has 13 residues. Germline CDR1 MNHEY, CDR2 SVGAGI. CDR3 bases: TGTGCCAGCAGTTACTCAGGGGGTAGTGGCTACACCTTC. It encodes CASSYSGGSGYTF.

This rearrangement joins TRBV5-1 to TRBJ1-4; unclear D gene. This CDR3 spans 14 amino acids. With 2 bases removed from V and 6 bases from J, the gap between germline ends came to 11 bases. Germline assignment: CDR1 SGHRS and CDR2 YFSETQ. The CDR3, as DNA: TGCGCCAGCAGCTTAGTCGAGAATGATGAAAAACTGTTTTTT. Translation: CASSLVENDEKLFF.

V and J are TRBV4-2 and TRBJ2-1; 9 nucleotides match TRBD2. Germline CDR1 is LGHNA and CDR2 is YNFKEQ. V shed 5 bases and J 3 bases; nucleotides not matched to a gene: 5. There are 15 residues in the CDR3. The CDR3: CASSTTSGHYNEQFF. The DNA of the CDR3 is TGTGCCAGCAGCACAACTAGCGGGCACTACAATGAGCAGTTCTTC.